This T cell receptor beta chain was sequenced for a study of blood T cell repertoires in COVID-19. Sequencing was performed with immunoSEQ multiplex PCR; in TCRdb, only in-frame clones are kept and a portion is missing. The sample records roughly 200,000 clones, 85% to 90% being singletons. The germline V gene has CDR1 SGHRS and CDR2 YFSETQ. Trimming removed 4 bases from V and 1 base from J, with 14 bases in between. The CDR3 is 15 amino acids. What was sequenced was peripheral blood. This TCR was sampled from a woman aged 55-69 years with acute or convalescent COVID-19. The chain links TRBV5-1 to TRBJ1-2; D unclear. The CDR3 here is CASSPSGVVNYGYTF. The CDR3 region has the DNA TGCGCCAGCAGCCCGAGTGGTGTGGTTAACTATGGCTACACCTTC.